The clone carrying this T cell receptor (beta chain) was recorded a few times. Its antigen is unknown. The data originate from a study of beta chain features in type 1 diabetes. Sampling consisted of one heparinised blood draw per donor, averaging about 110 mL. CD45RO/CCR7/CD25/CD127/CD95/CD27 separated CD4+ naive, central memory, regulatory and stem cell-like memory cells by sorting. General study findings and limits: Significant though moderate, a shortening of TCRB CDR3s appeared in all four CD4+ subsets of Type 1 diabetes patients. PCR may have favored shorter templates equally in patients and controls.

The investigators reverse transcribed all of the isolated RNA, so they sequenced expressed TCRB transcripts. The table came from immunoSEQ multiplex PCR; TCRdb's copy has only in-frame clones and leaves some out. The table has around 600,000 clones, under 15% seen once; the top ten hold more than 0.09%. This CDR3 contains 16 residues. V was pared by 5 bases and J by 7 bases, with 23 bases between. CDR1 and CDR2 from the germline V gene are SGHTA and FQGNSA. The source is a man in his thirties or forties with type 1 diabetes. Specimen: naive CD4+ T cells from blood. The J gene is TRBJ1-2, the V gene TRBV7-2, with a weak D call TRBD1 (5 bases). The chain's CDR3 is CASSPRAGDLPGGYTF. The CDR3 region has the DNA TGTGCCAGCAGCCCCCGCGCGGGGGACCTCCCGGGTGGCTACACCTTC.